Each of the 5 T cell receptor beta chains below was sequenced from the same sample in a study of HIV-infected patients and healthy controls. Reverse transcription used 450 to 650 ng RNA and constant-region primers for alpha and beta. Separate chain-specific third strand synthesis with multiplexing indices produced the alpha and beta libraries. TCRdb itself ran the 5' RACE reads through MiXCR, one entry per CDR3 protein. The sample comprises some 20,000 distinct CDR3 sequences, 12% of which are singletons, and 8.5% to 14% rests with the top ten. No cell fractionation was done, so the repertoire covers all unsorted peripheral blood T cells. The sample consisted of blood. Receptors were obtained from an adult in good health.

This clonotype came up many times. The chain has TRBV30 and TRBJ1-4; TRBD1 might be the D (5 bases). The ends were cut back, 1 base at V and 7 bases at J, with 16 bases in the middle. CDR1 is GTSNPN and CDR2 is SVGIG in the germline V gene (reference sequence). CDR3 length equals 15 residues. The CDR3 region has the DNA TGTGCCTGGAGTGAAGGGGCAGGGACGGGTGAAAAACTGTTTTTT. Translation: CAWSEGAGTGEKLFF.

The chain has TRBV7-2 and TRBJ2-7; D is undetermined. This CDR3 spans 18 amino acids. Trimming removed 1 base at V and 0 bases at J, with 19 bases between. Germline CDR1 reads SGHTA; CDR2 reads FQGNSA. The CDR3 loop is CASSLGSRTEWGSYEQYF. The CDR3 DNA reads TGTGCCAGCAGCTTAGGTAGTCGGACGGAGTGGGGCTCCTACGAGCAGTACTTC. The full variable domain, rest sourced from reference TRBV7-2 and TRBJ2-7, is GAGVSQSPSNKVTEKGKDVELRCDPISGHTALYWYRQSLGQGLEFLIYFQGNSAPDKSGLPSDRFSAERTGGSVSTLTIQRTQQEDSAVYLCASSLGSRTEWGSYEQYFGPGTRLTVT.

Judged by abundance, this clonotype is medium-sized. The rearrangement joins TRBV12-3 or TRBV12-4 to TRBJ1-5; no reliable D call. V was trimmed by 6 bases and J by 6 bases, leaving 12 bases between them. The CDR3 is made up of 13 amino acids. The CDR3: CASSHGGFQPQHF. The CDR3 DNA is TGTGCCAGCAGCCATGGTGGGTTTCAGCCCCAGCATTTT.

This clonotype is classed as medium-sized. This chain joins TRBV5-1 and TRBJ2-5, with a possible D match to TRBD2 (6 bases). Trimming shortened V by 4 bases and J by 1 base, and 8 bases separated the two germline ends. CDR1 is SGHRS, CDR2 YFSETQ, per germline. CDR3 length equals 13 residues. The CDR3 DNA reads as TGCGCCAGCAGCGGAGGGCTCCAAGAGACCCAGTACTTC. Its translation: CASSGGLQETQYF.

This clonotype has ten or more counts. This sequence joins TRBV20-1 and TRBJ2-2; D possibly corresponds to TRBD2 (6 bases). V was cut by 6 bases and J by 5 bases, with 16 bases left in between. CDR3 length equals 14 residues. From germline, CDR1 is DFQATT and CDR2 SNEGSKA (reference sequence). CDR3 sequence: CSAKKRSGTGELFF. The CDR3 DNA reads as TGCAGTGCGAAAAAACGGAGCGGGACCGGGGAGCTGTTTTTT.